The clone carrying this T cell receptor beta chain has just a few counts. The target antigen is unknown. The sample originates from a study of CD8+CD57+ T cells in acquired aplastic anemia. Whole-study findings and limits: Patients versus controls showed no significant CD8+ Simpson's diversity difference. Around 29 CD8+ CDR3 sequences were shared between patients and controls.

Profiles of TCR beta VDJ and CDR3 were generated from a genomic DNA template. Each CDR3 protein is one row after TCRdb ran MiXCR on the reads. The table includes about 190,000 distinct CDR3 sequences, roughly 56% detected once. CDR3 size: 14 residues. The germline gives CDR1 DFQATT, CDR2 SNEGSKA (reference sequence). Deletions cut 1 base from V and 6 bases from J, with 15 bases between. Sample: sorted CD4+, CD8+, or CD8+CD57+ T cells (not recorded which) from PBMCs. The gene calls are TRBV20-1 and TRBJ2-5; TRBD2 might be the D (6 bases). This sequence originates from a human donor in good health, serving as a control. The CDR3 DNA is TGCAGTGCTAGAGGATTTGGGACTGGGCAGACCCAGTACTTC. This translates into CSARGFGTGQTQYF.